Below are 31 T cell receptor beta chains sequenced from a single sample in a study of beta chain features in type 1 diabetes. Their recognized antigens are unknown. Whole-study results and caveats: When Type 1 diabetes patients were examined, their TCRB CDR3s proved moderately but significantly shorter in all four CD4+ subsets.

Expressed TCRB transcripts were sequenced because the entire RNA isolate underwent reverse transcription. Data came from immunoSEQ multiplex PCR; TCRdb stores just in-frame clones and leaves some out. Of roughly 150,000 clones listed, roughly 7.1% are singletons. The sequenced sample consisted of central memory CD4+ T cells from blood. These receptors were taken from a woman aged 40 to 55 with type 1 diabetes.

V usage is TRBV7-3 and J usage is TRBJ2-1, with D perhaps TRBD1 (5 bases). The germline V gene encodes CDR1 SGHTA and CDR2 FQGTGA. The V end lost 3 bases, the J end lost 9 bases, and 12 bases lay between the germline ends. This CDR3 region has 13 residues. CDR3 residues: CASSLVQGIEQFF. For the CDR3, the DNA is TGTGCCAGCAGCTTGGTTCAGGGTATTGAGCAGTTCTTC.

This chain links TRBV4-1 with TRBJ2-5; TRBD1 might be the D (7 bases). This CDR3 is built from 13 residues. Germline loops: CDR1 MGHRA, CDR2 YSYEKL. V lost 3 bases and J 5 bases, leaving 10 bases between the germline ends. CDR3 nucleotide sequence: TGCGCCAGCAGCCACCCAGGGGGGGAGACCCAGTACTTC. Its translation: CASSHPGGETQYF.

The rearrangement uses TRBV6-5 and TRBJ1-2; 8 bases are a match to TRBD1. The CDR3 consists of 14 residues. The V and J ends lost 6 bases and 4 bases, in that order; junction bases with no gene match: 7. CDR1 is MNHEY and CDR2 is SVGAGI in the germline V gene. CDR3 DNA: TGTGCCAGCAGACTCCGGGACAGGTCCTATGGCTACACCTTC. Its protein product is CASRLRDRSYGYTF.

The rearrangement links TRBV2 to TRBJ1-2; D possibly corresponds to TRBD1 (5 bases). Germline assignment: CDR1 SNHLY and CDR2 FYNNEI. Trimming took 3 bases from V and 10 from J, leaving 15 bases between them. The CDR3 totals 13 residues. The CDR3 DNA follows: TGTGCCAGCAGTGAGGGCAGGGATGTTGACTACACCTTC. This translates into CASSEGRDVDYTF.

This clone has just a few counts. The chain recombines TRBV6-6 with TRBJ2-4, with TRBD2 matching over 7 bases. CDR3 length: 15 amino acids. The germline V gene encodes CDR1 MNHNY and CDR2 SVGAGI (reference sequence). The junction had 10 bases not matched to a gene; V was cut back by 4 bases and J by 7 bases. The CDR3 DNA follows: TGTGCCAGCAGTTCTAAAGCGGGAATTGGGAACATTCAGTACTTC. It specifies CASSSKAGIGNIQYF.

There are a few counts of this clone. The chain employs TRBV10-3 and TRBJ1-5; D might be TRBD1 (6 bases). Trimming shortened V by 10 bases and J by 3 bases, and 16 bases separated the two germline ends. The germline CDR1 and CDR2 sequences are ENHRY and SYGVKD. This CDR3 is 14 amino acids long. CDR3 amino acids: CATAGGQNNQPQHF. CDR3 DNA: TGTGCCACCGCTGGCGGACAGAACAATCAGCCCCAGCATTTT.

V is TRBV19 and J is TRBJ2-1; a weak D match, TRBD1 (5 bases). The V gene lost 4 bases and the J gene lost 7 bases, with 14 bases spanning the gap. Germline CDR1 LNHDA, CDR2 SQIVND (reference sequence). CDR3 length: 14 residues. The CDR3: CASSTTGLRNEQFF. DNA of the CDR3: TGTGCCAGTAGTACAACAGGTTTAAGGAATGAGCAGTTCTTC. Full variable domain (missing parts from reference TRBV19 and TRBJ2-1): DGGITQSPKYLFRKEGQNVTLSCEQNLNHDAMYWYRQDPGQGLRLIYYSQIVNDFQKGDIAEGYSVSREKKESFPLTVTSAQKNPTAFYLCASSTTGLRNEQFFGPGTRLTVL.

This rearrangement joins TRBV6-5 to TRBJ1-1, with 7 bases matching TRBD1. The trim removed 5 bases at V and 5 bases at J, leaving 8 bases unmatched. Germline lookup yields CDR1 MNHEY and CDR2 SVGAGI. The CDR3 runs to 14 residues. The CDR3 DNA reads TGTGCCAGCAGTATCGGACAGGCTGCGACTGAAGCTTTCTTT. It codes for CASSIGQAATEAFF.

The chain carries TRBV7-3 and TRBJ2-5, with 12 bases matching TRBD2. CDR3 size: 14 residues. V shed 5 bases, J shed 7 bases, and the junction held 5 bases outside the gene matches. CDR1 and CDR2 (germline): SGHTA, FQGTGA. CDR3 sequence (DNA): TGTGCCAGCAGCCCAACTAGCGGGGGGTCGACCCAGTACTTC. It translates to CASSPTSGGSTQYF.

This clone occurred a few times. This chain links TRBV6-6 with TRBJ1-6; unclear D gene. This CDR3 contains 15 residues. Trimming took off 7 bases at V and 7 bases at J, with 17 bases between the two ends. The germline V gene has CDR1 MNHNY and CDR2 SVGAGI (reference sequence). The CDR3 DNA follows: TGTGCCAGCACCACCCCCGGAGGTTGGAATTCACCCCTCCACTTT. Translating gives CASTTPGGWNSPLHF.

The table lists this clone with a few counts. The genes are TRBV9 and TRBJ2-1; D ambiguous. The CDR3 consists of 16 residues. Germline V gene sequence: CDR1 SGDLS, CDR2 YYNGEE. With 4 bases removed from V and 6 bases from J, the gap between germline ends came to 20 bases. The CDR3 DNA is TGTGCCAGCAGCTCCCGGCCTTCCCGAGGCCGCAATGAGCAGTTCTTC. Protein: CASSSRPSRGRNEQFF.

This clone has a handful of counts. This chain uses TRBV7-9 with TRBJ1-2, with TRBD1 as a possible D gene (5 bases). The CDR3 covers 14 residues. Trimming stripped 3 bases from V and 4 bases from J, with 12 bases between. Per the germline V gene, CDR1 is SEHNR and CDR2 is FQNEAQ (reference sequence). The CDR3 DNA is TGTGCCAGCAGCTTCGTAGGGACTAGCTATGGCTACACCTTC. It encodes CASSFVGTSYGYTF.

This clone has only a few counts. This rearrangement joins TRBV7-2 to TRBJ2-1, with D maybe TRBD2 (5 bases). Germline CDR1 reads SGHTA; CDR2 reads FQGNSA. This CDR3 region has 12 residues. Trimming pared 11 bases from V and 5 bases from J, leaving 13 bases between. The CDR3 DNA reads TGTGCCGACGGACTGGGGAACAATGAGCAGTTCTTC. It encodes CADGLGNNEQFF.

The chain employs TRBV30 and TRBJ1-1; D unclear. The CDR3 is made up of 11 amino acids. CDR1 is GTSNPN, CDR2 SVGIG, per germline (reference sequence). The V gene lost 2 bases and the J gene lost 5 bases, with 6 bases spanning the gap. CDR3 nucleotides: TGTGCCTGGAGTCCTGCGACTGAAGCTTTCTTT. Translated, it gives CAWSPATEAFF.

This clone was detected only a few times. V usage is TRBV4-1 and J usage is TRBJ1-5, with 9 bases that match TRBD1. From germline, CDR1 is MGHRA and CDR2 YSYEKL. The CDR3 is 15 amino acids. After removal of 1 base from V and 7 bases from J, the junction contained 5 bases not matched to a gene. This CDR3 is CASSQGGQGRQPQHF. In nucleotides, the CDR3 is TGCGCCAGCAGCCAAGGGGGACAGGGAAGGCAGCCCCAGCATTTT.

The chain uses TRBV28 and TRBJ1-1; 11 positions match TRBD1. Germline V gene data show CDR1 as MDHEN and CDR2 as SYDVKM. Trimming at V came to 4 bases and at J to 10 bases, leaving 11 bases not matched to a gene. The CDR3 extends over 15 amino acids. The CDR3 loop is CASSSSGTGGRRAFF. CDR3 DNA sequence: TGTGCCAGCAGTTCCTCCGGGACAGGGGGTCGTAGAGCTTTCTTT.

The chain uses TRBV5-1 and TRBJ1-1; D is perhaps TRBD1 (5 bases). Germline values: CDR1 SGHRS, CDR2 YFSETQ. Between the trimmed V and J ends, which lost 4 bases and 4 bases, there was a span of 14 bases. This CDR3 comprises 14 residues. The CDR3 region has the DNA TGCGCCAGCAGCCTGGGGGGAGTGGGCACTGAAGCTTTCTTT. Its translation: CASSLGGVGTEAFF.

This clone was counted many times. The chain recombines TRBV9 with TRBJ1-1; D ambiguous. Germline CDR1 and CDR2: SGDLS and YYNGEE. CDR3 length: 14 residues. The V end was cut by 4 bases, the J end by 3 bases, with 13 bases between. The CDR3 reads CASSPRRVDTEAFF. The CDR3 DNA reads TGTGCCAGCAGCCCGAGGAGGGTCGACACTGAAGCTTTCTTT.

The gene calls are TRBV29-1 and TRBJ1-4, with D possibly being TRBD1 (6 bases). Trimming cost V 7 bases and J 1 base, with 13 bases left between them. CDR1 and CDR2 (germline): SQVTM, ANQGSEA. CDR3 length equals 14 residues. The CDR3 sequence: CSAVPGETNEKLFF. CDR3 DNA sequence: TGCAGCGCGGTGCCAGGGGAAACTAATGAAAAACTGTTTTTT.

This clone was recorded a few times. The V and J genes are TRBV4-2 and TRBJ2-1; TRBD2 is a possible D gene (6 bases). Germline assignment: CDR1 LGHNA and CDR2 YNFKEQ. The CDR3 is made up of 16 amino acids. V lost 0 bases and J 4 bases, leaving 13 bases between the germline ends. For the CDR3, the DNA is TGTGCCAGCAGCCAAGATTGGGGGGTCGATTACAATGAGCAGTTCTTC. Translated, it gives CASSQDWGVDYNEQFF.

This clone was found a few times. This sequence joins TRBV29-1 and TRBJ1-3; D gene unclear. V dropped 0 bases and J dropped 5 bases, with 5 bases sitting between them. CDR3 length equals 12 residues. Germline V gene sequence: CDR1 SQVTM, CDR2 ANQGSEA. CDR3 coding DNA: TGCAGCGTTGAAGACGGGAGAAACACCATATATTTT. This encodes CSVEDGRNTIYF.

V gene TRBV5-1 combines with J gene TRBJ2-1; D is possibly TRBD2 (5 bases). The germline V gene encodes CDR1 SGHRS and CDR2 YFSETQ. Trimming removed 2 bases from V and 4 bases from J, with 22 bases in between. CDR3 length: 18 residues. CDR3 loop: CASSLQPGMEARYNEQFF. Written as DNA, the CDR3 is TGCGCCAGCAGCTTACAGCCCGGGATGGAAGCCAGGTACAATGAGCAGTTCTTC. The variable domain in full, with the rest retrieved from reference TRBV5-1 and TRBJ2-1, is KAGVTQTPRYLIKTRGQQVTLSCSPISGHRSVSWYQQTPGQGLQFLFEYFSETQRNKGNFPGRFSGRQFSNSRSEMNVSTLELGDSALYLCASSLQPGMEARYNEQFFGPGTRLTVL.

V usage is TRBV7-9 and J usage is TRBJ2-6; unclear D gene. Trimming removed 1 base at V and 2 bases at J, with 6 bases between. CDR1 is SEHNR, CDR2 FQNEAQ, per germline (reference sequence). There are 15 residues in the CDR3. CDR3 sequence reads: CASSLVQPGANVLTF. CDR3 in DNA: TGTGCCAGCAGCTTAGTACAGCCTGGGGCCAACGTCCTGACTTTC. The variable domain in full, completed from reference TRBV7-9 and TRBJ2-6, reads DTGVSQNPRHKITKRGQNVTFRCDPISEHNRLYWYRQTLGQGPEFLTYFQNEAQLEKSRLLSDRFSAERPKGSFSTLEIQRTEQGDSAMYLCASSLVQPGANVLTFGAGSRLTVL.

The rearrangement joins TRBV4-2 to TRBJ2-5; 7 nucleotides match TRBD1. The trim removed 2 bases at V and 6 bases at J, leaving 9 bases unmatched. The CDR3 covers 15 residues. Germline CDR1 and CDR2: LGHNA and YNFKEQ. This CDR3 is CASSQTNRGVKTQYF. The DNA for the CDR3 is TGTGCCAGCAGCCAAACTAACAGGGGAGTGAAGACCCAGTACTTC.

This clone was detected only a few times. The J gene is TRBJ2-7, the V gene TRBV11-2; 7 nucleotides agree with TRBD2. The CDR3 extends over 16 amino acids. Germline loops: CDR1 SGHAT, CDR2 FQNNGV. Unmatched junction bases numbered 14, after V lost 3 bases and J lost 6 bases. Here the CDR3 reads CASSFDGGRGSGEQYF. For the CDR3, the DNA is TGTGCCAGCAGCTTCGACGGCGGGAGAGGCTCGGGCGAGCAGTACTTC.

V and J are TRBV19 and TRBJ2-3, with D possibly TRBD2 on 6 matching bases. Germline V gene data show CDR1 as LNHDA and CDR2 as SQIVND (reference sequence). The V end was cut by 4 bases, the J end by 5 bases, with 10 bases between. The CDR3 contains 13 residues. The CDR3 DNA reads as TGTGCCAGTAGTAACACGGGAGAAGATACGCAGTATTTT. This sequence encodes CASSNTGEDTQYF.

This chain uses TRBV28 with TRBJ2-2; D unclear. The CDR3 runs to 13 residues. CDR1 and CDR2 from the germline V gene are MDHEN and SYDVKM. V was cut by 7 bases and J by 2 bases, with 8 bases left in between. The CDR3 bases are TGTGCCAGCATAAAGAGAAACACCGGGGAGCTGTTTTTT. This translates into CASIKRNTGELFF.

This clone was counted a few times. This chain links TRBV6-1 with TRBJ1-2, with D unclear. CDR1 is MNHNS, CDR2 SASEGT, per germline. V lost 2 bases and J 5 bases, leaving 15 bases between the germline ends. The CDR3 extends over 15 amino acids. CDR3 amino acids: CASSERRGPQYGYTF. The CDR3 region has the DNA TGTGCCAGCAGTGAACGTCGCGGGCCCCAATATGGCTACACCTTC.

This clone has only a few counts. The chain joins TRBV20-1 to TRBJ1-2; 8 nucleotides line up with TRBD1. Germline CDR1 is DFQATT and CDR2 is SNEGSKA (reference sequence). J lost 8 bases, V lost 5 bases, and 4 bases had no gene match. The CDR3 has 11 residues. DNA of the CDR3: TGCAGTGCTGCAGGGGGCCGCGGCTACACCTTC. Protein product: CSAAGGRGYTF.

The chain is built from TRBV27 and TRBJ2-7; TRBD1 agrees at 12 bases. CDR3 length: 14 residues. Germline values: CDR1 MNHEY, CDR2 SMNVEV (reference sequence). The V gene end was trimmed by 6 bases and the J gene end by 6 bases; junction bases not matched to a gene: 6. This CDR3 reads CASRSGQGAGEQYF. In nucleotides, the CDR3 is TGTGCCAGCAGATCGGGACAGGGGGCTGGCGAGCAGTACTTC.

CDR3 loop: CSLSGGTVSDNEQFF. The CDR3 coding sequence is TGCAGCCTGAGCGGCGGGACAGTATCAGACAATGAGCAGTTCTTC. J is TRBJ2-1 and V is TRBV29-1; TRBD1 might be the D (7 bases). Between the trimmed V and J ends, which lost 8 bases and 5 bases, there was a span of 22 bases. The germline V gene has CDR1 SQVTM and CDR2 ANQGSEA. The length of the CDR3 is 15 residues.